This TCR beta chain was identified during a study of shared clonotypes between healthy human individuals (dated by TCRdb to about 2020). Context from the whole study: A few men and a couple of women, aged 18 to 49 years, made up the cohort. Blood TCR repertoires of a handful of healthy adults were deeply sequenced to estimate repertoire size and the extent of clonotype sharing between individuals. To increase sequencing depth and limit assay-specific biases, different laboratories used diverse techniques to prepare libraries and sequence TCR repertoires. Per donor, leukapheresis produced somewhere between about 0.85 and 8.9 billion PBMCs. General findings and caveats noted by the study authors: Sampling was restricted to blood, and TCR repertoires in tissues likely differ from the TCR repertoires found in blood. Because the study included only a small number of donors, the genetic and exposure-history diversity represented was limited. Pairwise subsampling led to the expectation that sequencing depth would affect the degree of clonotype sharing among donors.

Its CDR3 holds 15 amino acids, cysteine through phenylalanine. Solely the CDR3 DNA is kept, with 45 bases framed from the first base. V is reduced by 0 bases and J by 3 bases, leaving a spacing of 12 bases between them. CDR1 and CDR2 are read off the germline V gene as MGHRA and YSYEKL. Healthy HIV-negative adults with no recently reported acute infections or vaccinations were included as donors. All donors were Caucasian adults living in Nashville, Tennessee, USA. For unsorted samples, some 100 million PBMCs were counted and genomic DNA was extracted with the QIAamp DNA Blood Mini kit. Blood was obtained by leukapheresis, after which PBMCs were separated by Ficoll-Histopaque density gradient centrifugation and cryopreserved in liquid nitrogen vapor phase. In the case of this clone: Its antigen specificity is not known. Base qualities are missing; no much larger clone stands one base away.

TCR CDR3 regions were amplified from genomic DNA by multiplex PCR using the deep immunoSEQ assay. For each cell subset, the extracted genomic DNA was distributed evenly across all wells of several immunoSEQ 96-well plates, and each plate served as one replicate. For unsorted PBMC, approximately 290 ng of genomic DNA, equivalent to roughly 30,000 T cell genomes, went into each replicate PCR. Ten immunoSEQ deep assay plates were used to sequence the unsorted PBMC genomic DNA. The purified libraries were quantified using a Qubit 3.0 fluorometer, sized with a Bioanalyzer 2100, and then quantified again using the KAPA Library Quantification kit. A separate single-read 150-cycle Illumina NextSeq 550 flow cell was used to sequence each immunoSEQ 96-well plate. Per the source publication's procedure: Because only junctional sequences without quality scores were contained in the immunoSEQ output, filtering matching that applied to full-length reads could not be performed. To assign V/J genes and CDR3, sequences were annotated against IMGT germline references using PyIR, a Python wrapper for IgBLAST v1.9. Reads with weak V/J assignments (E-value above 1e-6), missing CDR3, stop codons, out-of-frame junctions, or ambiguous translated residues were removed. V3J clonotypes were defined as sequences sharing the same inferred V gene, J gene, and CDR3 amino acid sequence. The percentage overlap between two repertoires was calculated by dividing the number of shared unique clonotypes by the size of the smaller repertoire. Richness of each repertoire was evaluated using RTK rarefaction, the Chao1 estimator, and Recon v2.1 estimates of unobserved clonotypes. TCRdb re-hosts the immuneACCESS table, in-frame sequences only. Its copies lack some clones; in the studies checked, an unresolved V gene accounts for under half of them, and the cause for the rest is not known. That table furnishes V, J and clone size, whereas the DNA furnished D and trimming. Across this sample there are 450,000 to 600,000 clones, with roughly 78% seen only once. 13% of the sample is held by the ten biggest clonotypes.

The chain links TRBV4-1 with TRBJ2-7; a confident D gene designation cannot be given. The specimen sequenced was PBMCs. The TCR originated in a woman in her thirties or forties in good health. Some clones in this sample may be carry-over from other donors' samples. The CDR3 loop reads CASSQEGRPGYEQYF. The nucleotides are TGCGCCAGCAGCCAAGAAGGACGGCCGGGCTACGAGCAGTACTTC.